The clone carrying this T cell receptor beta chain was picked up a small number of times. The data were obtained in a study of OX40 agonist ivuxolimab in advanced cancers. Profiled with immunoSEQ multiplex PCR; TCRdb holds only in-frame clones, not every one. The table has 90,000 to 120,000 clones, around 93% seen once. The CDR3 is made up of 13 amino acids. V was trimmed by 6 bases and J by 3 bases, leaving 11 bases between them. Germline V gene data show CDR1 as MDHEN and CDR2 as SYDVKM. The receptor comes from an adult with an advanced solid tumor such as melanoma, head and neck, liver or kidney cancer. The source material was CD4+ or CD8+ T cells sorted from blood, sampled in a trial of the OX40 agonist ivuxolimab. J is TRBJ1-2 and V is TRBV28, with D possibly matching TRBD1 (6 bases). DNA for the CDR3: TGTGCCAGCAGCTGGAGACAGGACTATGGCTACACCTTC. This translates into CASSWRQDYGYTF.